Presented here are 2 T cell receptor beta chains from one specimen sequenced in a study of cytomegalovirus exposure and HLA in healthy donors. Amplification used 60 Vbeta primers and 13 Jbeta primers. Repertoires were generated with immunoSEQ multiplex PCR, while TCRdb's copy carries only in-frame clones and drops some. The sample yields roughly 280,000 clones, 65% to 85% seen once. The sequenced sample was PBMCs. Receptor source: a female donor in good health and CMV-seronegative.

The rearrangement links TRBV19 to TRBJ1-5; TRBD1 aligns across 7 bases. The CDR3 contains 18 residues. Trimming took 4 bases from V and 0 from J; bases not matched to a gene: 12. In germline, CDR1 is LNHDA, CDR2 SQIVND (reference sequence). CDR3 sequence (DNA): TGTGCCAGTAGTAGACGGGACAGCTCCTTTCTTAGCAATCAGCCCCAGCATTTT. Translation gives CASSRRDSSFLSNQPQHF.

V is TRBV6-5 and J is TRBJ1-1; 8 nucleotides agree with TRBD1. The CDR3 length is 14 residues. With V trimmed by 5 bases and J by 6 bases, 8 bases remained unmatched. CDR1 is MNHEY and CDR2 is SVGAGI in the germline V gene. CDR3 residues: CASSSGQGFAEAFF. CDR3 coding DNA: TGTGCCAGCAGTAGCGGACAGGGTTTCGCTGAAGCTTTCTTT.